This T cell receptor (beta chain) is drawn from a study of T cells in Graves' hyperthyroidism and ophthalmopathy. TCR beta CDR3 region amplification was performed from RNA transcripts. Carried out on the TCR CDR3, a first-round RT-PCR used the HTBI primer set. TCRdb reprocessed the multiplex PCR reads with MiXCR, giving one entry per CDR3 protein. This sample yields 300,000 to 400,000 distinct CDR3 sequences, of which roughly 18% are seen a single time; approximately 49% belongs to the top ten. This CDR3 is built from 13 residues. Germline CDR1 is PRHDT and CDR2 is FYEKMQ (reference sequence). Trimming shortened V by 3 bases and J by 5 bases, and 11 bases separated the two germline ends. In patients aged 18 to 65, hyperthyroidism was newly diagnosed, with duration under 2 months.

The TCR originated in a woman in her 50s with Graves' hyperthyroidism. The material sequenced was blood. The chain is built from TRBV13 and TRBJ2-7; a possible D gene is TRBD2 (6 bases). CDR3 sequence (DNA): TGTGCCAGCAGCTTGGGGCGGGATGACGAGCAGTACTTC. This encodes CASSLGRDDEQYF.